The clone carrying this T cell receptor (beta chain) was detected only once. The antigen is undetermined. The table came from immunoSEQ multiplex PCR; TCRdb's copy has only in-frame clones and leaves some out. The table shows about 31,000 clones, with over 75% occurring only once. This sample is drawn from a study of a mutant IDH1 vaccine in newly diagnosed glioma. Time point given: week 47, end of study. Topical imiquimod was applied with each vaccine dose, which held 300 ug of mutant IDH1 20-mer peptide. The ends were cut back, 4 bases at V and 3 bases at J, with 14 bases in the middle. The germline gives CDR1 SGDLS, CDR2 YYNGEE. This CDR3 spans 14 amino acids.

The chain couples TRBV9 to TRBJ2-7; no firm D call. The specimen was PBMCs, collected from a glioma patient whose treatment included an IDH1 peptide vaccine. This TCR was sampled from a woman aged 35 to 49 with glioma. DNA for the CDR3: TGTGCCAGCAGCCCAAACTCCGACGGCTACGAGCAGTACTTC. Its translation is CASSPNSDGYEQYF. The variable domain in full, completed from reference TRBV9 and TRBJ2-7, reads DSGVTQTPKHLITATGQRVTLRCSPRSGDLSVYWYQQSLDQGLQFLIQYYNGEERAKGNILERFSAQQFPDLHSELNLSSLELGDSALYFCASSPNSDGYEQYFGPGTRLTVT.